The sequence of this TCR beta chain was determined in a study of post-analysis software for immune sequencing data. The overall study: Relapsing-remitting, secondary progressive and progressive-relapsing courses of multiple sclerosis were included. General study points: Multiple sclerosis patients had significantly lower normalized Chao1 diversity than controls. Compared with controls, patients had more of 4 to 6 TRBV segments, including TRBV5-6, TRBV5-1 and TRBV20-1.

This clonotype showed up just once. Its antigen is not identified. Trimming took off 1 base at V and 5 bases at J, with 22 bases between the two ends. This CDR3 is 17 amino acids long. The germline V gene encodes CDR1 SGHRS and CDR2 YFSETQ. Researchers reported that TCR beta cDNA libraries carried unique molecular identifiers. MiXCR was run by TCRdb on the PCR reads, yielding one entry per CDR3 protein. This table has 650,000 to 900,000 distinct CDR3 sequences, about 45% appearing once. The V and J genes are TRBV5-1 and TRBJ2-7; the D gene is possibly TRBD2 (5 bases). The receptor was isolated from a girl aged 5 to 17 with multiple sclerosis. Source material: blood. In DNA, the CDR3 is TGCGCCAGCAGCTTGACGGCGGTAGTACCTAGCACCCACGAGCAGTACTTC. Protein: CASSLTAVVPSTHEQYF.